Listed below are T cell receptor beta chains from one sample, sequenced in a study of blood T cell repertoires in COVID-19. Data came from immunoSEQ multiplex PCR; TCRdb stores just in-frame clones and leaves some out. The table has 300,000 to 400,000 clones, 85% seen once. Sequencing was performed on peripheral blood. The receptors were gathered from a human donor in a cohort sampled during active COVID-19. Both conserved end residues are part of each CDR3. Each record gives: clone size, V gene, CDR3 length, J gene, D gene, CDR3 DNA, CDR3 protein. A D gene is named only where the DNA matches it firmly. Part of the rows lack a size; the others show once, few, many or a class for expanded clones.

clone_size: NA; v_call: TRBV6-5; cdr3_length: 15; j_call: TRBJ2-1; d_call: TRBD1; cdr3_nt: TGTGCCAGCGTCTCCGGGACAGGGGGCGCGGATGAGCAGTTCTTC; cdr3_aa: CASVSGTGGADEQFF
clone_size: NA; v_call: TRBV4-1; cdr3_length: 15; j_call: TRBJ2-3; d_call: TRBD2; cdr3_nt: TGCGCCAGCAGCCAGGGGCGGGGGGGCTCAGATACGCAGTATTTT; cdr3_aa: CASSQGRGGSDTQYF
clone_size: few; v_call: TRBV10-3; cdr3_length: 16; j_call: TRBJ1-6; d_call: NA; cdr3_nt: TGTGCCATCAGCCGGGCTACTAGCTCCTATAATTCACCCCTCCACTTT; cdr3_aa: CAISRATSSYNSPLHF
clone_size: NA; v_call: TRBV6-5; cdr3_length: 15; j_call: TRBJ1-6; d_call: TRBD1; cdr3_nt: TGTGCCAGCAGTTACTCTCGGACAGGGGATTCACCCCTCCACTTT; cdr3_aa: CASSYSRTGDSPLHF
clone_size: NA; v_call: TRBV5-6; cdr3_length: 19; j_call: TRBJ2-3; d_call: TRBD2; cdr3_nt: TGTGCCAGCAGCCCCATGACTGGCAGCGGGGGGGCCGTTTCAGATACGCAGTATTTT; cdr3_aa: CASSPMTGSGGAVSDTQYF
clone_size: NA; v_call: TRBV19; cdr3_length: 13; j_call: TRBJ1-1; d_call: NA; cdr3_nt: TGTGCCAGTAGCGGGGGGCCTGGCACTGAAGCTTTCTTT; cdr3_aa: CASSGGPGTEAFF
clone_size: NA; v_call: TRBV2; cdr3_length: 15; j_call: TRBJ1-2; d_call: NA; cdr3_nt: TGTGCCAGCAGTGATTCTTTTGGGCAGAACTATGGCTACACCTTC; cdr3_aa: CASSDSFGQNYGYTF
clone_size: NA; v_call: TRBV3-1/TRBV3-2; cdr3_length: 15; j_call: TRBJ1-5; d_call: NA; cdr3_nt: TGTGCCAGCAGCGCGGGAAGTGTTAGCAATCAGCCCCAGCATTTT; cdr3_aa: CASSAGSVSNQPQHF
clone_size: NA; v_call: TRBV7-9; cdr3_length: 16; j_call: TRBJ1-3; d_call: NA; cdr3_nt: TGTGCCAGCAGCCCCACCGGGGGGGGTGCGGGAAACACCATATATTTT; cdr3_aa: CASSPTGGGAGNTIYF
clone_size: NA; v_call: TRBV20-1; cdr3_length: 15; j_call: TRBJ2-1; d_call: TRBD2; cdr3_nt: TGCAGTGCTAGTTCGGCTAGCGGGGGGGAAATCGGGCAGTTCTTC; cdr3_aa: CSASSASGGEIGQFF
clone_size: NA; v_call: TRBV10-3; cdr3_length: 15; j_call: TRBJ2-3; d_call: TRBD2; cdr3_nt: TGTGCCATCAGTGACTACGGGGGGGACACAGATACGCAGTATTTT; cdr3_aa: CAISDYGGDTDTQYF
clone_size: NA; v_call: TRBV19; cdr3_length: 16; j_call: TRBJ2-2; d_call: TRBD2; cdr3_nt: TGTGCCAGTACGGGATCTAGCGGGGTGAACACCGGGGAGCTGTTTTTT; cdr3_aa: CASTGSSGVNTGELFF
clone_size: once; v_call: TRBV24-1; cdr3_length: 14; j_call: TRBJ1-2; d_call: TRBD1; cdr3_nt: TGTGCCACCAGTGATACAGGGGGCGCCTTTGGCTACACCTTC; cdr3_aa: CATSDTGGAFGYTF
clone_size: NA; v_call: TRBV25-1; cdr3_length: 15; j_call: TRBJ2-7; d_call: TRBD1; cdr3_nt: TGTGCCAGCACCAACACCGGGACAGGGGGCCGGGAGCAGTACTTC; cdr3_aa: CASTNTGTGGREQYF
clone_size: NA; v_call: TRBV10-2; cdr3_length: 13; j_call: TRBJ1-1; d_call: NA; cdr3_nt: TGCGCCAGCAGTGACCAGGACAAGACTGAAGCTTTCTTT; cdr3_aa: CASSDQDKTEAFF
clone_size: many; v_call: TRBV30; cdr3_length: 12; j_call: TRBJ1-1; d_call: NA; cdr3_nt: TGTGCCTGGATTCTTCCCCGGGAGCGAGCTTTCTTT; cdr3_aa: CAWILPRERAFF
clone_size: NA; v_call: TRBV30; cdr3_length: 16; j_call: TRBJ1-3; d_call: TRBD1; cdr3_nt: TGTGCCGGAAGGACAGGGGGTTTCGTCTCTGGAAACACCATATATTTT; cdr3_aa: CAGRTGGFVSGNTIYF
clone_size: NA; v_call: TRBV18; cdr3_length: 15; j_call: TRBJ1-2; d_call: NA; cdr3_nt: TGTGCCAGCAACCGAGCCCAGGGCGCTAACTATGGCTACACCTTC; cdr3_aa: CASNRAQGANYGYTF
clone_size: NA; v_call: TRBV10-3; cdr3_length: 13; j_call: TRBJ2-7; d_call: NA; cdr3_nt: TGTGCCACCTTAAGGGGCCCCGGGTACGAGCAGTACTTC; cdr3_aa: CATLRGPGYEQYF
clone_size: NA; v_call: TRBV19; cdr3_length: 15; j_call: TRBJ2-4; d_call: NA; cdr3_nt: TGTGCCAGTAGTACGGGGAGTGGAACCAAAAACATTCAGTACTTC; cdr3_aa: CASSTGSGTKNIQYF
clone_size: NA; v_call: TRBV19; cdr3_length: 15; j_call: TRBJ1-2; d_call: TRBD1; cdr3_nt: TGTGCCAGTAGTAGGGACAGGGGTTTCACTAATGGCTACACCTTC; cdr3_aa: CASSRDRGFTNGYTF
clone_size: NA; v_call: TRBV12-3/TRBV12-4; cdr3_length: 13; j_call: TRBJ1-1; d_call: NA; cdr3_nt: TGTGCCAGCAGTTTAAAGGGGCAGAACGAGGCTTTCTTT; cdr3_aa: CASSLKGQNEAFF
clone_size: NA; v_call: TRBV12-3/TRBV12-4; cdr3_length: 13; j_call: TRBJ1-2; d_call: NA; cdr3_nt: TGTGCCAGCAGTTTTGTAAAGGAGGGTGGCTACACCTTC; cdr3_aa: CASSFVKEGGYTF
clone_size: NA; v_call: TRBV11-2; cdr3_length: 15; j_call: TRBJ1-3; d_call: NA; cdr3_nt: TGTGCCAGCAGCTTACAGGGTATCTCAGGAAACACCATATATTTT; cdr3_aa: CASSLQGISGNTIYF
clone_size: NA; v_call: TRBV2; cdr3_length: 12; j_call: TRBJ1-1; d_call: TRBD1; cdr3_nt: TGTGCCAGCAGACGGACAGGGGGTGAAGCTTTCTTT; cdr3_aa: CASRRTGGEAFF
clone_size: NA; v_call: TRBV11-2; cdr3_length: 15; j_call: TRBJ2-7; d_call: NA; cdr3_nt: TGTGCCAGCAGCTCCCGGGGAGGCGGCTCCTACGAGCAGTACTTC; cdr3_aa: CASSSRGGGSYEQYF
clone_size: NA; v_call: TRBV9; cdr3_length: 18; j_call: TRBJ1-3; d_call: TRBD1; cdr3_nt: TGTGCCAGCAGCGTAGATCTGGGACAGGGATCCTCCGGAAACACCATATATTTT; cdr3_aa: CASSVDLGQGSSGNTIYF
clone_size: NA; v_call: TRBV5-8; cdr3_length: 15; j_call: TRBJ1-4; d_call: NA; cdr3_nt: TGTGCCAGCAGCCCCGCAGGCCAGCATTTTGAAAAACTGTTTTTT; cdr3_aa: CASSPAGQHFEKLFF
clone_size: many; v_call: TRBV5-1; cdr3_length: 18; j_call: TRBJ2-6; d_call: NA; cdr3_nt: TGCGCCAGCAGCCGAATCCTCTCAACAGTAACCGGGGCCAACGTCCTGACTTTC; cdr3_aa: CASSRILSTVTGANVLTF
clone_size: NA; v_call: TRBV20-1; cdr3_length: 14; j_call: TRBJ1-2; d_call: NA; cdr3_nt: TGCAGTGCTAGTGGGTCCGGTCTAAGCAATGGCTACACCTTC; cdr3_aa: CSASGSGLSNGYTF
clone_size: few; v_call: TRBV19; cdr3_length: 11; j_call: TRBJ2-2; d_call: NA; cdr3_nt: TGTGCCAGTCTAAACACCGGGGAGCTGTTTTTT; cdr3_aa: CASLNTGELFF
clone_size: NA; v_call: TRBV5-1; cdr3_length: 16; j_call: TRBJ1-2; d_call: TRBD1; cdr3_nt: TGCGCCAGCAGCTTGGACGCAGGGGGCGGTTGGTATGGCTACACCTTC; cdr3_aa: CASSLDAGGGWYGYTF
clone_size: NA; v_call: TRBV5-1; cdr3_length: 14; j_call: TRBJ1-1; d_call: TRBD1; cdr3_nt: TGCGCCAGCAGCTTGGGACTTACAGGGGGTGAAGCTTTCTTT; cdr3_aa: CASSLGLTGGEAFF
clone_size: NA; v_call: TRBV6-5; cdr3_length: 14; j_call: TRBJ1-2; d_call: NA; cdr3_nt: TGTGCCAGCAAAATAGGACTGCGAAGCTATGGCTACACCTTC; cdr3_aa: CASKIGLRSYGYTF
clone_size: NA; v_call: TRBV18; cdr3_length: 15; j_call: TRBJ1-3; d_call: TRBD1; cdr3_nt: TGTGCCAGCTCACCCGAGACAGGGCCTGGAAACACCATATATTTT; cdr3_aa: CASSPETGPGNTIYF
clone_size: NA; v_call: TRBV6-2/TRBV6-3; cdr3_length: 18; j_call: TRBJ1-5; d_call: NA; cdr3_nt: TGTGCCAGCAGTTACTTCCTTGGAGAGCCGAGAGTAAATCAGCCCCAGCATTTT; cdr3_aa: CASSYFLGEPRVNQPQHF
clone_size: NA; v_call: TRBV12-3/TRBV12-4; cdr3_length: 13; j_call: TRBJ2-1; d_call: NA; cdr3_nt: TGTGCCAGCAGCTTTGGAGGAAACAATGAGCAGTTCTTC; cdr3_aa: CASSFGGNNEQFF
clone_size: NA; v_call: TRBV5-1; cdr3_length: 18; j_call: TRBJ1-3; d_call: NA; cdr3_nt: TGCGCCAGCAGCCTACGTGACTCTACGGGTTCCTCTGGAAACACCATATATTTT; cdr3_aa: CASSLRDSTGSSGNTIYF
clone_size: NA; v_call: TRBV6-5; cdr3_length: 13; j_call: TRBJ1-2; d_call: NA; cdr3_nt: TGTGCCAGCAGTTTTAACACCTTCTATGGCTACACCTTC; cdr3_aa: CASSFNTFYGYTF
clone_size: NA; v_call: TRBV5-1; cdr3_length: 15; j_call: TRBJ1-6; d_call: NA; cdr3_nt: TGCGCCAGCAGCTTGAAGAGCTCCTATAATTCACCCCTCCACTTT; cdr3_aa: CASSLKSSYNSPLHF
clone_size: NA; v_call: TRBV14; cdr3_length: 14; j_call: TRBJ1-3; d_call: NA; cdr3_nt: TGTGCCAGCAGCCAAGGTCTCTCTGGAAACACCATATATTTT; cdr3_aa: CASSQGLSGNTIYF
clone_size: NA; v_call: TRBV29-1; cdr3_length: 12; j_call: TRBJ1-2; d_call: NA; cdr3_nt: TGCAGCTTCCGGGACACTTACTATGGCTACACCTTC; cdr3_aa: CSFRDTYYGYTF
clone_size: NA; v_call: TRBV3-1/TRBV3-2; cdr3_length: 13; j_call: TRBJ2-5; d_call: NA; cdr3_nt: TGTGCCAGCAGCCAAGGCGGTTACGAGACCCAGTACTTC; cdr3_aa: CASSQGGYETQYF
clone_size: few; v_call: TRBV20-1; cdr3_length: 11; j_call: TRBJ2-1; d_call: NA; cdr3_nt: TGCAGTGCTAACGGGGACAATGAGCAGTTCTTC; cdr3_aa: CSANGDNEQFF
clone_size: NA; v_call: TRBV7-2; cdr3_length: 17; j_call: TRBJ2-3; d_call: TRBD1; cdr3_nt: TGTGCCAGCAGCTTGTGGGGGACAGGGGTGGGATCAGATACGCAGTATTTT; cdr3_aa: CASSLWGTGVGSDTQYF
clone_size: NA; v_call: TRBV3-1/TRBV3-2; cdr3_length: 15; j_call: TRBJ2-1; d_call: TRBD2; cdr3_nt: TGTGCCAGCAGCCACCCTAGCGGAGGCTACAATGAGCAGTTCTTC; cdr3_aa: CASSHPSGGYNEQFF
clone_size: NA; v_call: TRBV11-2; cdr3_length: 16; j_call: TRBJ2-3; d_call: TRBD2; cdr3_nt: TGTGCCAGCAGCTTAGGGGGACTAGCGGGCGGAGATACGCAGTATTTT; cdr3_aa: CASSLGGLAGGDTQYF
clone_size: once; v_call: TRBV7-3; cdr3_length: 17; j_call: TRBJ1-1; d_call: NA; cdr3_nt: TGTGCCAGCAGCTCACCGACGAGGGGGATACCGAACACTGAAGCTTTCTTT; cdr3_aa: CASSSPTRGIPNTEAFF
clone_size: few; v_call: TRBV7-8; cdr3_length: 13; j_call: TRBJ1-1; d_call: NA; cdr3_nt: TGTGCCAGCAGCTTACTCCTCCTCACTGAAGCTTTCTTT; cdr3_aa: CASSLLLLTEAFF
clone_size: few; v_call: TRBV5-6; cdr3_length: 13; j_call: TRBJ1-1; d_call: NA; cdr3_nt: TGTGCCAGCAGCTTGGTAGCGAACACTGAAGCTTTCTTT; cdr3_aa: CASSLVANTEAFF
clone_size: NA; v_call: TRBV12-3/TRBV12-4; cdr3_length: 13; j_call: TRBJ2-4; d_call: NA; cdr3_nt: TGTGCCAGCACCAATACCAGCAAAAACATTCAGTACTTC; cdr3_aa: CASTNTSKNIQYF
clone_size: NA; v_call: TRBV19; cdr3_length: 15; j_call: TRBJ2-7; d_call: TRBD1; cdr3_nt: TGTGCCAGTAGTACTCCCGGGACAGGGGGCTACGAGCAGTACTTC; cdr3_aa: CASSTPGTGGYEQYF
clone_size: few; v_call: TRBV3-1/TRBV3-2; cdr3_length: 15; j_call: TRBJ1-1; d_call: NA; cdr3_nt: TGTGCCAGCAGCTCACTGGACAGTTTGAACACTGAAGCTTTCTTT; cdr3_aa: CASSSLDSLNTEAFF
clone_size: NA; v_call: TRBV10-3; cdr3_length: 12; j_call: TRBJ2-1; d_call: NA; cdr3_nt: TGTGCCATCAGTGACAGGGTTGATGAGCAGTTCTTC; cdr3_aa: CAISDRVDEQFF
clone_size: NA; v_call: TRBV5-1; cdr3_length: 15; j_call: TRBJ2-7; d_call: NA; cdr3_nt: TGCGCCAGCAGCTTGTTCGGCGGGGTGACCTACGAGCAGTACTTC; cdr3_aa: CASSLFGGVTYEQYF